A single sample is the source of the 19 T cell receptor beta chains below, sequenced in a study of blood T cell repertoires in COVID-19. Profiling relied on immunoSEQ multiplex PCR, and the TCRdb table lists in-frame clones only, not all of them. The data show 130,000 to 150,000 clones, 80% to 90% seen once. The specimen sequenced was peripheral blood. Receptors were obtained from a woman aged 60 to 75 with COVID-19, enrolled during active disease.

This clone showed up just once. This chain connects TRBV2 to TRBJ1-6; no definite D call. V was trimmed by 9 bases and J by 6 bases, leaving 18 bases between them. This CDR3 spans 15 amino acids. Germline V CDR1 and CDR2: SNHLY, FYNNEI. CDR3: CASSSTARFNSPLHF. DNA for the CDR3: TGTGCCAGTAGCAGTACGGCGCGATTTAATTCACCCCTCCACTTT.

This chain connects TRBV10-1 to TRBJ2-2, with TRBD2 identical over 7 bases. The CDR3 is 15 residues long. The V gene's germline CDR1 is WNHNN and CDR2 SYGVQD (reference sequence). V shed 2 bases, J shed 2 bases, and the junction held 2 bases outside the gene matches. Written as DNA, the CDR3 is TGCGCCAGCAGTGAGGGGAGGGGTAACACCGGGGAGCTGTTTTTT. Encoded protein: CASSEGRGNTGELFF.

The CDR3, as DNA: TGTGCCAGCAGCTTAGGGGGGGGAGATGAGCAGTTCTTC. The encoded protein is CASSLGGGDEQFF. The J gene is TRBJ2-1, the V gene TRBV11-3, with TRBD2 matching 7 bases. J gave up 8 bases and V 1 base, and 2 bases lay outside the gene matches. Germline V lookup: CDR1 SGHNT, CDR2 YENEEA. CDR3 length: 13 amino acids.

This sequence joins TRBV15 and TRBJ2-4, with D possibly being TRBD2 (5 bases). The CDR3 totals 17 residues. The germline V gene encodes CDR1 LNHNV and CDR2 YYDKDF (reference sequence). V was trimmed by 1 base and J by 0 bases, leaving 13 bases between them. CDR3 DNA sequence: TGTGCCACCAGCAGAGCCCCTGGCGGGTTAGCCAAAAACATTCAGTACTTC. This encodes CATSRAPGGLAKNIQYF. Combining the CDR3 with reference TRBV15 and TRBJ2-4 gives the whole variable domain DAMVIQNPRYQVTQFGKPVTLSCSQTLNHNVMYWYQQKSSQAPKLLFHYYDKDFNNEADTPDNFQSRRPNTSFCFLDIRSPGLGDTAMYLCATSRAPGGLAKNIQYFGAGTRLSVL.

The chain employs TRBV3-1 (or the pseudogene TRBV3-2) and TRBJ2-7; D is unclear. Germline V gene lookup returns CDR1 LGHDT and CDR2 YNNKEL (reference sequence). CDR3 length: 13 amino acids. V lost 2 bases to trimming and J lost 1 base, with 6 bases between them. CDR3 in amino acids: CASSQTVSYEQYF. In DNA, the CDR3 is TGTGCCAGCAGCCAAACAGTATCCTACGAGCAGTACTTC.

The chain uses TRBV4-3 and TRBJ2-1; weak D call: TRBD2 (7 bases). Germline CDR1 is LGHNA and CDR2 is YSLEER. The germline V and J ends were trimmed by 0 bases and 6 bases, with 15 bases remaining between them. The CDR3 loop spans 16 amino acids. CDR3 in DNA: TGCGCCAGCAGCCAAGATAGGGGGGGATGGCCCAATGAGCAGTTCTTC. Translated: CASSQDRGGWPNEQFF.

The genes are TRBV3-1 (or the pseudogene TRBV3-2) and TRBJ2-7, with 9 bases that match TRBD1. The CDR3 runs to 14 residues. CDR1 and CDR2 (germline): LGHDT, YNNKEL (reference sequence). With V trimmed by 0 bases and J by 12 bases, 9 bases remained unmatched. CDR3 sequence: CASSQEGGLGQGYF. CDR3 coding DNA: TGTGCCAGCAGCCAAGAAGGGGGGCTGGGACAGGGGTACTTC.

CDR3 nucleotide sequence: TGTGCCAGCAACGAAGGTGGGGCCTCTGGAAACACCATATATTTT. It is translated as CASNEGGASGNTIYF. The V and J genes are TRBV7-9 and TRBJ1-3; D is perhaps TRBD1 (5 bases). V was shortened by 7 bases and J by 0 bases, with 13 bases between the two germline ends. This CDR3 spans 15 amino acids. CDR1 is SEHNR, CDR2 FQNEAQ, per germline (reference sequence).

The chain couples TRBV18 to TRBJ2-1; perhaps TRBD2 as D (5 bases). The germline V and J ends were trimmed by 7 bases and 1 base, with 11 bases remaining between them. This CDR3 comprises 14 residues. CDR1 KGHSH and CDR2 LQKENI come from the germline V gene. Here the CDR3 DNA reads TGTGCCAGCTGCGGGCAGATATCCTACAATGAGCAGTTCTTC. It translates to CASCGQISYNEQFF.

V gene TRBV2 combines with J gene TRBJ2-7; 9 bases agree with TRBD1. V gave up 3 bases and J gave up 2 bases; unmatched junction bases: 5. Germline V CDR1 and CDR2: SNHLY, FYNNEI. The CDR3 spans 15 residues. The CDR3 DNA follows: TGTGCCAGCAGTGATCTGGGACAGGGCCCCTACGAGCAGTACTTC. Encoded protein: CASSDLGQGPYEQYF. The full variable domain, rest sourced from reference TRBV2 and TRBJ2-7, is EPEVTQTPSHQVTQMGQEVILRCVPISNHLYFYWYRQILGQKVEFLVSFYNNEISEKSEIFDDQFSVERPDGSNFTLKIRSTKLEDSAMYFCASSDLGQGPYEQYFGPGTRLTVT.

Here the CDR3 DNA reads TGTGCCAGCAGCAGTGGGGGCCTCGAGCAGTACTTC. Its protein product is CASSSGGLEQYF. V and J are TRBV9 and TRBJ2-7; D possibly corresponds to TRBD1 (6 bases). Germline CDR1 SGDLS, CDR2 YYNGEE. The V gene lost 4 bases and the J gene lost 6 bases, with 11 bases spanning the gap. The CDR3 is 12 amino acids. The full variable domain, its missing parts supplied by reference TRBV9 and TRBJ2-7, is DSGVTQTPKHLITATGQRVTLRCSPRSGDLSVYWYQQSLDQGLQFLIQYYNGEERAKGNILERFSAQQFPDLHSELNLSSLELGDSALYFCASSSGGLEQYFGPGTRLTVT.

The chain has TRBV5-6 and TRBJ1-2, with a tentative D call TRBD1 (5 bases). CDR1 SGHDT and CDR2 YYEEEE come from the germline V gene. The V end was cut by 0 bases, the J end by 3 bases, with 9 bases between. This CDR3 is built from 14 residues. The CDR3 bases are TGTGCCAGCAGCTTGGACAGGAGGGACTATGGCTACACCTTC. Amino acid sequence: CASSLDRRDYGYTF.

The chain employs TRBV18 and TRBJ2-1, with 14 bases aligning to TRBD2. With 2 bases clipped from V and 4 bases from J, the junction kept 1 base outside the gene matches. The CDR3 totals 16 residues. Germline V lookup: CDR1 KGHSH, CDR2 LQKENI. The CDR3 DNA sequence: TGTGCCAGCTCACCAAGACTAGCGGGGGGGTACAATGAGCAGTTCTTC. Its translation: CASSPRLAGGYNEQFF. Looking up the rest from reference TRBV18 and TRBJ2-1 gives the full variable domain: NAGVMQNPRHLVRRRGQEARLRCSPMKGHSHVYWYRQLPEEGLKFMVYLQKENIIDESGMPKERFSAEFPKEGPSILRIQQVVRGDSAAYFCASSPRLAGGYNEQFFGPGTRLTVL.

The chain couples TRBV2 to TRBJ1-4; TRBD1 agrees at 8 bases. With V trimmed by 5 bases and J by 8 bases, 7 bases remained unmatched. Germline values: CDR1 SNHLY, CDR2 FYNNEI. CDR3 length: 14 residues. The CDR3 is CASSLQGGWEKLFF. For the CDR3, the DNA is TGTGCCAGCAGTCTACAGGGGGGATGGGAAAAACTGTTTTTT.

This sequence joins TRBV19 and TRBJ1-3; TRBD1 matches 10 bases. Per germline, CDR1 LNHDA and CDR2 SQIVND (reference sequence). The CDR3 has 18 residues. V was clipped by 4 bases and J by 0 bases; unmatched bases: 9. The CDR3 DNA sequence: TGTGCCAGTAGTACTCTATTGGGACAGGGGACCTCTGGAAACACCATATATTTT. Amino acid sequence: CASSTLLGQGTSGNTIYF.

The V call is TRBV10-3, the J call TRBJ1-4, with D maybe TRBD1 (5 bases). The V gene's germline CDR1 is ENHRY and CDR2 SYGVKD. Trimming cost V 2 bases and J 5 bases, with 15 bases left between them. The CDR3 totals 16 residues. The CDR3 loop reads CAISEDSFGSNEKLFF. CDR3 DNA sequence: TGTGCCATCAGTGAGGACAGTTTCGGTTCGAATGAAAAACTGTTTTTT.

The CDR3 reads CASSPLRGPTNYGYTF. The CDR3 DNA follows: TGTGCCAGCTCACCACTCAGGGGGCCAACTAACTATGGCTACACCTTC. This chain uses TRBV18 with TRBJ1-2, with TRBD1 identical over 8 bases. V lost 1 base, J lost 0 bases, and 4 bases stayed unmatched. CDR1 and CDR2 (germline): KGHSH, LQKENI. The CDR3 has 16 residues.

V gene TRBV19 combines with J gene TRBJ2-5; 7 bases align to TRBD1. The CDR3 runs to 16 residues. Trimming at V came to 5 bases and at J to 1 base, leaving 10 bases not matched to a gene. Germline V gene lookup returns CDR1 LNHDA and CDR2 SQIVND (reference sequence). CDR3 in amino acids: CASSSPRTGAQETQYF. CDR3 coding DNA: TGTGCCAGTAGTTCCCCGAGGACAGGAGCCCAAGAGACCCAGTACTTC.

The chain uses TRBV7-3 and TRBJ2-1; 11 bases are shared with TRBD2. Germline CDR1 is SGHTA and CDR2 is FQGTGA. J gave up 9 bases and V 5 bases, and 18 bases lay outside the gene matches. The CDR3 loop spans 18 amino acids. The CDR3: CASSLRSASGGPSGEQFF. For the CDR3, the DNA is TGTGCCAGCAGCCTAAGGTCGGCTAGCGGGGGGCCCTCGGGTGAGCAGTTCTTC.